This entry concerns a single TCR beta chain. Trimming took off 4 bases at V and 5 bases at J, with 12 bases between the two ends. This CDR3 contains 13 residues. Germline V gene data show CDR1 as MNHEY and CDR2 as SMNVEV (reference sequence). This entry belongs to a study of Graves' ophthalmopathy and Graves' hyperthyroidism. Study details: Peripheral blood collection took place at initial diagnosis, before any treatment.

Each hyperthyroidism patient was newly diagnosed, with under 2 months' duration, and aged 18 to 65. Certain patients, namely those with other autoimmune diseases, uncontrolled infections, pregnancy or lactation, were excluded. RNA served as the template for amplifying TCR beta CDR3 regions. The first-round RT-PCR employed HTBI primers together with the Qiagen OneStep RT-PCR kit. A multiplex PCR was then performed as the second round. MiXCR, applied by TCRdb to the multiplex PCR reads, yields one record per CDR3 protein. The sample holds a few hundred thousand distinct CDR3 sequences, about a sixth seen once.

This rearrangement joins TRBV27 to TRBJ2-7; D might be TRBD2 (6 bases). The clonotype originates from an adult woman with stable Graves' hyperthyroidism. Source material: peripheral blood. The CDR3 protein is CASSSRERDEQYF. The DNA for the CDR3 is TGTGCCAGCAGTTCCCGGGAGCGGGACGAGCAGTACTTC.